This is a list of T cell receptor beta chains from one sample in a study of CD8+ T cells in alopecia areata. Sequencing was performed with immunoSEQ multiplex PCR; in TCRdb, only in-frame clones are kept and a portion is missing. Here the sample spans fewer than 100,000 clones, 61% being singletons. The sequencing here drew on CD8+ T cells sorted from blood, taken at week 4, from a patient treated with tofacitinib. All receptors derive from a human donor with alopecia areata. The CDR3 runs from the conserved cysteine through the conserved F or W. D genes are given only for firm matches. Clone size is stated in some rows and not others, as once, few, many or a class when expanded.

TRBV9	NA	TRBJ2-2	NA	TGTGCCAGCAGCCCTCCGGGCGGGGAGCTGTTTTTT	CASSPPGGELFF
TRBV14	TRBD1	TRBJ2-1	NA	TGTGCCAGCAGCCATGATGACAGGGGGCTCAATGAGCAGTTCTTC	CASSHDDRGLNEQFF
TRBV11-1	NA	TRBJ2-3	NA	TGTGCCAGCAGCACCGGACAGCCCTCCACAGATACGCAGTATTTT	CASSTGQPSTDTQYF
TRBV28	NA	TRBJ2-2	few	TGTGCCAGCAGCCAAATCCCTCGCGGGGAGCTGTTTTTT	CASSQIPRGELFF
TRBV5-1	NA	TRBJ2-2	NA	TGCGCCAGCAGCTTGTTTCCCGGGGAGCTGTTTTTT	CASSLFPGELFF
TRBV9	TRBD1	TRBJ1-2	NA	TGTGCCAGCAGCGTAGGCGAGACAGGGTTATCTGGCTACACCTTC	CASSVGETGLSGYTF
TRBV13	NA	TRBJ2-2	NA	TGTGCCAGCAGCCCGACTAGTGAGAACGGGGAGCTGTTTTTT	CASSPTSENGELFF
TRBV29-1	TRBD2	TRBJ2-1	few	TGCAGCGTTGAAGGTGCTAGCGGGCCCTACAATGAGCAGTTCTTC	CSVEGASGPYNEQFF
TRBV21-1	NA	TRBJ2-7	few	TGTGCCAGCAGCAAAGGAGGGGACCTCGCCTACGAGCAGTACTTC	CASSKGGDLAYEQYF
TRBV19	NA	TRBJ2-3	few	TGTGCCAGTAGTATCCTGACGGGCAGCACAGATACGCAGTATTTT	CASSILTGSTDTQYF
TRBV27	TRBD1	TRBJ2-1	NA	TGTGCCAGCAGCCCCGGGACAGCCTACAATGAGCAGTTCTTC	CASSPGTAYNEQFF
TRBV30	TRBD1	TRBJ2-7	NA	TGTGCCTGGAGTACCCGACAGGGGGCAATCCACGAGCAGTACTTC	CAWSTRQGAIHEQYF
TRBV4-1	TRBD2	TRBJ2-7	few	TGCGCCAGCAGCCTCTCCGGGACTAGCGACTACGAGCAGTACTTC	CASSLSGTSDYEQYF
TRBV29-1	TRBD1	TRBJ2-7	NA	TGCAGCGTTGAGACAGGGAGCTCCTACGAGCAGTACTTC	CSVETGSSYEQYF
TRBV13	NA	TRBJ1-6	many	TGTGCCAGCAGCTTGAGTGAAACCAGCTCCTATAATTCACCCCTCCACTTT	CASSLSETSSYNSPLHF
TRBV30	TRBD2	TRBJ2-1	NA	TGTGCCTGGAGTGGACTAGCGGGATTGGGTGAGCAGTTCTTC	CAWSGLAGLGEQFF
TRBV2	TRBD1	TRBJ2-7	NA	TGTGCCAGCAGTGAAGCGGGGACAGGGCCCGACGAGCAGTACTTC	CASSEAGTGPDEQYF
TRBV7-9	NA	TRBJ2-2	NA	TGTGCCAGCAGCTTAATTCGCGGGGAACTCACCGGGGAGCTGTTTTTT	CASSLIRGELTGELFF
TRBV15	NA	TRBJ1-2	once	TGTGCCACCAGCAGAGGGGGGGGCTACACCTTC	CATSRGGGYTF